This T cell receptor (beta chain) was recovered during a study of shared clonotypes between healthy human individuals (dated by TCRdb to 2018 to 2021). About the full investigation: A couple of women and three men aged 18 to 49 years were included in the cohort. For each donor, CD4 naive and CD4 memory were each given three plates, CD8 naive was given two plates, and CD8 memory was given one plate. The study deeply sequenced blood TCR repertoires of five healthy adults to estimate repertoire size and the extent of clonotype sharing between individuals. Libraries were prepared and TCR repertoires were sequenced by different laboratories using diverse techniques, in order to increase sequencing depth and limit assay-specific biases. Between about 0.85 and 9.5 billion PBMCs per donor were obtained by leukapheresis.

Healthy HIV-negative adults with no recently reported acute infections or vaccinations were included as donors. Every donor was a Caucasian adult living in Nashville, Tennessee, USA. Magnetic negative selection was used to enrich CD4+ T cells, after which naive cells were positively selected on CD45RA and the negative fraction became the memory subset. Blood was obtained by leukapheresis, after which PBMCs were separated by Ficoll-Histopaque density gradient centrifugation and cryopreserved in liquid nitrogen vapor phase. Purity and quantity of every magnetically sorted T cell population were checked by analytical flow cytometry. Genomic DNA was isolated from each sorted fraction and quantified by UV absorbance on a Nanodrop 2000c. TCR CDR3 regions were amplified from genomic DNA by multiplex PCR using the deep immunoSEQ assay. Genomic DNA extracted from each cell subset was distributed evenly over all wells of several immunoSEQ 96-well plates, and each plate served as one replicate. For sorted subsets, approximately 200 ng of genomic DNA, equivalent to around 31,000 T cell genomes, went into each replicate PCR. The purified libraries were quantified using a Qubit 3.0 fluorometer, sized with a Bioanalyzer 2100, and then quantified again using the KAPA Library Quantification kit. A separate single-read 150-cycle Illumina NextSeq 550 flow cell was used to sequence each immunoSEQ 96-well plate. Regarding the original processing steps: Because the immunoSEQ output included only junctional sequences and no quality scores, the filtering could not be the same as the filtering used for full-length reads. Sequences were annotated with PyIR, a Python wrapper for IgBLAST v1.9, using IMGT germline references to assign V/J genes and CDR3. Any read was removed if the V/J assignment was weak (E-value above 1e-6), the CDR3 was missing, or the read contained stop codons, out-of-frame junctions, or ambiguous translated residues. A V3J clonotype was defined by an identical inferred V gene, J gene, and CDR3 amino acid sequence. The percentage overlap between two repertoires was calculated by dividing the number of shared unique clonotypes by the size of the smaller repertoire. Three approaches were used to assess repertoire richness: RTK rarefaction, the Chao1 estimator, and Recon v2.1 estimates of unobserved clonotypes. For all TCRbeta clonotypes obtained by the gDNA method from a handful of donors, generation probabilities were computed with OLGA. TCRdb stores this immuneACCESS table with in-frame sequences only. Part of the clones is absent; in the studies checked, under half of the shortfall reflects unresolved V genes, and no reason is known for the rest. D and trimming were read from the DNA, whereas the V and J calls and clone size are those reported in that table. This sample is represented by some 1 million clones; approximately 70% of them were singletons. Of the sample, about 1.5% is held by the ten largest clones.

V has 9 bases trimmed and J has 3 bases trimmed; junction bases matching no gene number 6. From its cysteine to its phenylalanine, the CDR3 spans 14 amino acids. Here the CDR3 DNA is all that survives: 42 bases in frame from base 1. Looking up the germline V gene yields CDR1 LGHNT and CDR2 FRNRAP. General study outcomes and caveats: When several donors were compared, the shared fraction of clonotypes was around 5.1% for naive CD4, approximately 3.5% for naive CD8, 2.3% for memory CD4, and 0.3% to 0.5% for memory CD8. Compared with non-shared clonotypes, clonotypes shared by all four sorted-subset donors had higher generation probabilities. Based on pairwise subsampling, the degree of clonotype sharing among donors was expected to be affected by sequencing depth. Incomplete sequencing was indicated by rarefaction of sorted-subset datasets, despite the large sequencing depth. The small number of donors limited the genetic and exposure-history diversity represented. Naive subsets generally had larger estimated clonotype richness than memory subsets. Only blood was sampled, and tissue TCR repertoires likely differ from those in blood.

In its sample, this clone was seen a few times. Its cognate antigen has yet to be identified. Base qualities were left out, and no much larger clone turns up one base away. This receptor was taken from a man aged 18 to 29 in good health. Sequencing input: memory CD4+ T cells sorted from blood. The cell subset or site label here, explained by the study, means: CD45RA-negative fraction. The chain is made from TRBV12-5 and TRBJ2-1; 9 of the junction bases match TRBD1. In nucleotide form, the sequence is TGTGCTAGCGGAGGACAGGGGTTCTACAATGAGCAGTTCTTC. This sequence encodes CASGGQGFYNEQFF. The full variable domain, with segments outside the CDR3 supplied by the reference TRBV12-5 and TRBJ2-1 proteins, appears as DARVTQTPRHKVTEMGQEVTMRCQPILGHNTVFWYRQTMMQGLELLAYFRNRAPLDDSGMPKDRFSAEMPDATLATLKIQPSEPRDSAVYFCASGGQGFYNEQFFGPGTRLTVL.